The next 9 T cell receptor beta chains were all read from a single sample in a study of glioma-infiltrating T cells after dendritic cell vaccination. Libraries were prepared by immunoSEQ multiplex PCR; TCRdb keeps only in-frame clonotypes and omits some of them. Among around 87,000 clones, about four fifths were seen once, and the ten largest hold about 6.8%. The time point is: after dendritic cell vaccination, including at tumor progression/relapse. The sample was blood, taken after dendritic cell vaccination. These TCRs come from a human donor with glioblastoma.

CDR3 sequence reads: CASSLRTDLGTEAFF. CDR3 nucleotides: TGTGCCAGCAGCTTACGGACAGATCTCGGGACTGAAGCTTTCTTT. This sequence joins TRBV5-6 and TRBJ1-1; possibly TRBD1 for D (6 bases). The CDR3 consists of 15 residues. Between the trimmed V and J ends, which lost 2 bases and 5 bases, there was a span of 16 bases. Per the germline V gene, CDR1 is SGHDT and CDR2 is YYEEEE.

This chain joins TRBV19 and TRBJ1-4; D is ambiguous. V lost 3 bases, J lost 8 bases, and 16 bases lay in between. This CDR3 is built from 15 residues. Germline assignment: CDR1 LNHDA and CDR2 SQIVND (reference sequence). The CDR3 region has the DNA TGTGCCAGTAGTATCGTTTTCGGGAGAGGAGAAAAACTGTTTTTT. Translated: CASSIVFGRGEKLFF.

Points on this clone: The sample carries other DNA sequences with the same CDR3. V is TRBV5-4 and J is TRBJ2-5, with D hard to call. Trimming took 0 bases from V and 2 from J, leaving 5 bases between them. The CDR3 runs 13 residues. The germline CDR1 and CDR2 sequences are SGHNT and YYREEE (reference sequence). CDR3 bases: TGTGCCAGCAGCTTGGGCCAGCAAGAGACCCAGTACTTC. Its translation: CASSLGQQETQYF.

The V call is TRBV2, the J call TRBJ2-7; no firm D call. The CDR3 runs 14 residues. V lost 0 bases to trimming and J lost 1 base, with 7 bases between them. Germline V gene data show CDR1 as SNHLY and CDR2 as FYNNEI. The CDR3 DNA follows: TGTGCCAGCAGTGAAGCGAGGCTTTCCTACGAGCAGTACTTC. It codes for CASSEARLSYEQYF.

The V call is TRBV7-9, the J call TRBJ1-4; D is uncertain. Germline V CDR1 and CDR2: SEHNR, FQNEAQ (reference sequence). Trimming pared 1 base from V and 4 bases from J, leaving 7 bases between. CDR3 length: 14 amino acids. The CDR3 DNA is TGTGCCAGCAGCTTAGGGACTGATAATGAAAAACTGTTTTTT. This translates into CASSLGTDNEKLFF.

The genes are TRBV5-1 and TRBJ1-4, with 8 nucleotides matching TRBD1. The CDR3 loop spans 13 amino acids. The germline gives CDR1 SGHRS, CDR2 YFSETQ. V was clipped by 6 bases and J by 5 bases; unmatched bases: 3. In nucleotides, the CDR3 is TGCGCCAGCAAACGGGACAGGAATGAAAAACTGTTTTTT. This sequence encodes CASKRDRNEKLFF.

The chain recombines TRBV5-5 with TRBJ1-6, with no clear D. Germline CDR1 SGHKS, CDR2 YYEKEE (reference sequence). The length of the CDR3 is 17 residues. Deletions cut 2 bases from V and 4 bases from J, with 16 bases between. CDR3 region: CASSFGLERPYNSPLHF. Written as DNA, the CDR3 is TGTGCCAGCAGCTTCGGTCTAGAGAGGCCGTATAATTCACCCCTCCACTTT.

This clone was counted between two and nine times. The V call is TRBV6-1, the J call TRBJ1-2, with D possibly matching TRBD1 (6 bases). This CDR3 has 15 residues. The germline V gene encodes CDR1 MNHNS and CDR2 SASEGT. V dropped 4 bases and J dropped 4 bases, with 16 bases sitting between them. The CDR3 sequence is CASSAWQGQPYGYTF. The DNA for the CDR3 is TGTGCCAGCAGTGCTTGGCAGGGGCAACCCTATGGCTACACCTTC.

V is TRBV27 and J is TRBJ1-5; D possibly corresponds to TRBD1 (6 bases). Germline V gene lookup returns CDR1 MNHEY and CDR2 SMNVEV (reference sequence). This CDR3 is 13 amino acids long. V dropped 4 bases and J dropped 9 bases, with 13 bases sitting between them. Here the CDR3 reads CASSSGAVSPQHF. The CDR3, as DNA: TGTGCCAGCAGTTCAGGGGCAGTATCGCCCCAGCATTTT.